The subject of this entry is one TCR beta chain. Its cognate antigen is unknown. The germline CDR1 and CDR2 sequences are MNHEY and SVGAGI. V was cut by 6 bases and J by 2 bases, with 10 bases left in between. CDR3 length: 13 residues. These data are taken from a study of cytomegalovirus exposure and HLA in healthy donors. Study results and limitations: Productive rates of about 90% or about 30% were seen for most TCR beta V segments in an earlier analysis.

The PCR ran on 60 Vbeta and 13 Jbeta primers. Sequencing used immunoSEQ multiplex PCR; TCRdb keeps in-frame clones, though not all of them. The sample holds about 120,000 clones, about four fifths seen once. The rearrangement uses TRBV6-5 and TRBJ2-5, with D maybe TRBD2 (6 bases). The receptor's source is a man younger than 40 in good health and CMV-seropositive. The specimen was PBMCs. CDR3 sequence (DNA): TGTGCCAGCAGCTCAGGGAGGCAAGAGACCCAGTACTTC. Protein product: CASSSGRQETQYF.